Shown below are 18 T cell receptor beta chains from a single sample sequenced in a study of blood T cell repertoires in COVID-19. Assay used: immunoSEQ multiplex PCR; TCRdb lists only in-frame clones, some missing. The sample has roughly 380,000 clones, about 90% seen once. Sequencing input: PBMCs or T cells enriched from blood (not recorded which). These receptors were taken from a woman aged 25-40 years who had recovered from COVID-19.

This chain uses TRBV5-1 with TRBJ1-2; TRBD1 aligns across 8 bases. There are 16 residues in the CDR3. Germline V gene sequence: CDR1 SGHRS, CDR2 YFSETQ. V dropped 4 bases and J dropped 6; count of bases not matched to a gene: 14. CDR3 sequence (DNA): TGCGCCAGCAGCGTTTGGACAGGGTCTACGGATAATGGCTACACCTTC. Translated: CASSVWTGSTDNGYTF.

This clone was seen more than once but under ten times. The chain recombines TRBV7-3 with TRBJ2-1; possible D gene TRBD2, 6 bases. The length of the CDR3 is 16 residues. Trimming pared 5 bases from V and 3 bases from J, leaving 17 bases between. Germline loops: CDR1 SGHTA, CDR2 FQGTGA. Here the CDR3 DNA reads TGTGCCAGCAGCCCCCGGGCAGGGACTGGCTACAATGAGCAGTTCTTC. It codes for CASSPRAGTGYNEQFF. Drawing the rest from reference TRBV7-3 and TRBJ2-1, the complete variable domain is GAGVSQTPSNKVTEKGKYVELRCDPISGHTALYWYRQSLGQGPEFLIYFQGTGAADDSGLPNDRFFAVRPEGSVSTLKIQRTERGDSAVYLCASSPRAGTGYNEQFFGPGTRLTVL.

Only a few counts were recorded for this clone. The V and J genes are TRBV28 and TRBJ2-2, with TRBD2 matching 12 bases. The trim removed 0 bases at V and 6 bases at J, leaving 5 bases unmatched. CDR3 length: 17 residues. Germline CDR1 MDHEN, CDR2 SYDVKM. CDR3 amino acids: CASSLWSLAGGPGELFF. The CDR3 nucleotides are TGTGCCAGCAGTTTATGGAGTCTAGCGGGAGGGCCCGGGGAGCTGTTTTTT.

With respect to this clone: Other DNA sequences in the same sample also yield this CDR3. The chain has TRBV28 and TRBJ2-7, with 8 bases lining up with TRBD1. V lost 6 bases and J lost 0; bases outside the gene matches: 4. The CDR3 has 14 residues. Germline values: CDR1 MDHEN, CDR2 SYDVKM. The CDR3 loop reads CASSSGTGSYEQYF. CDR3 DNA: TGTGCCAGCAGCTCCGGGACAGGCTCCTACGAGCAGTACTTC.

The chain carries TRBV6-5 and TRBJ1-3; D not certain. Trimming removed 2 bases at V and 6 bases at J, with 17 bases between. Germline CDR1 MNHEY, CDR2 SVGAGI. The CDR3 spans 16 residues. The CDR3 loop reads CASSYREPQHTNTIYF. The CDR3 region has the DNA TGTGCCAGCAGTTACCGGGAGCCCCAACATACAAACACCATATATTTT.

Remarks on this clone: Different DNA sequences within this sample yield the same CDR3. V usage is TRBV12-3 or TRBV12-4 and J usage is TRBJ2-7; no reliable D call. The CDR3 covers 11 residues. The V gene lost 4 bases and the J gene lost 3 bases, with 4 bases spanning the gap. The CDR3 region is CASSSLYEQYF. The CDR3 region has the DNA TGTGCCAGCAGTTCACTCTACGAGCAGTACTTC.

The chain combines TRBV28 with TRBJ2-1, with TRBD2 as a possible D gene (7 bases). The CDR3 contains 15 residues. The germline V and J ends were trimmed by 2 bases and 5 bases, with 13 bases remaining between them. In germline, CDR1 is MDHEN, CDR2 SYDVKM. The CDR3 DNA is TGTGCCAGCAGTTTAACCTTGGGGGGGCACAATGAGCAGTTCTTC. Its protein product is CASSLTLGGHNEQFF.

DNA for the CDR3: TGTGCCAGCTCACCACCGGGCGGGTTTTCTGAAGCTTTCTTT. Amino acids: CASSPPGGFSEAFF. This chain connects TRBV18 to TRBJ1-1, with D hard to call. The V gene's germline CDR1 is KGHSH and CDR2 LQKENI. The V end lost 0 bases, the J end lost 6 bases, and 11 bases lay between the germline ends. CDR3 length equals 14 residues.

This clone appeared a single time. The chain uses TRBV19 and TRBJ1-1; D may be TRBD1 (6 bases). The germline gives CDR1 LNHDA, CDR2 SQIVND (reference sequence). This CDR3 comprises 13 residues. V was clipped by 7 bases and J by 4 bases, with 13 bases between them. In DNA, the CDR3 is TGTGCCAGTACCATGGGGGCGGGCACTGAAGCTTTCTTT. It specifies CASTMGAGTEAFF.

This sequence joins TRBV29-1 and TRBJ1-2, with 7 bases aligning to TRBD1. CDR3 length: 12 residues. Germline V gene data show CDR1 as SQVTM and CDR2 as ANQGSEA. With 4 bases clipped from V and 4 bases from J, the junction kept 3 bases outside the gene matches. CDR3 in DNA: TGCAGCGTTGCGGGACAGCTCTATGGCTACACCTTC. Its translation: CSVAGQLYGYTF.

This chain links TRBV5-4 with TRBJ2-7; 8 bases fit TRBD2. The V gene's germline CDR1 is SGHNT and CDR2 YYREEE (reference sequence). This CDR3 is built from 15 residues. Trimming took 2 bases from V and 2 from J; bases not matched to a gene: 6. CDR3 protein: CASSFFPAGAYEQYF. CDR3 in DNA: TGTGCCAGCAGCTTCTTCCCAGCGGGGGCCTACGAGCAGTACTTC. The full variable domain, rest sourced from reference TRBV5-4 and TRBJ2-7, is ETGVTQSPTHLIKTRGQQVTLRCSSQSGHNTVSWYQQALGQGPQFIFQYYREEENGRGNFPPRFSGLQFPNYSSELNVNALELDDSALYLCASSFFPAGAYEQYFGPGTRLTVT.

This chain joins TRBV24-1 and TRBJ2-3, with TRBD1 identical over 10 bases. The germline V gene encodes CDR1 KGHDR and CDR2 SFDVKD. V gave up 5 bases and J gave up 5 bases; unmatched junction bases: 9. The CDR3 is made up of 16 amino acids. CDR3 in amino acids: CATSASGTGVGDTQYF. The CDR3 DNA sequence: TGTGCCACCAGTGCCTCAGGGACAGGGGTAGGAGATACGCAGTATTTT.

The rearrangement links TRBV9 to TRBJ2-1; 9 nucleotides agree with TRBD2. Germline assignment: CDR1 SGDLS and CDR2 YYNGEE. This CDR3 has 17 amino acids. V lost 1 base and J lost 5; bases outside the gene matches: 10. The CDR3 nucleotides read TGTGCCAGCAGCGTACTGTCAGAGACTAGCGGAAACAATGAGCAGTTCTTC. Encoded protein: CASSVLSETSGNNEQFF.

This clone occurred a few times. In DNA, the CDR3 is TGTGCCAGCAGCCGGGACAGTAATGAGCAGTTCTTC. Translated: CASSRDSNEQFF. The chain carries TRBV2 and TRBJ2-1; 7 bases agree with TRBD1. Looked up from germline, CDR1 is SNHLY and CDR2 is FYNNEI. CDR3 length: 12 residues. V gave up 6 bases and J gave up 7 bases; unmatched junction bases: 3.

This chain joins TRBV19 and TRBJ1-1; a possible D gene is TRBD1 (5 bases). Trimming pared 7 bases from V and 1 base from J, leaving 10 bases between. This CDR3 is 13 amino acids long. Germline CDR1 LNHDA, CDR2 SQIVND (reference sequence). This CDR3 is CASMGQGNTEAFF. The CDR3 DNA is TGTGCCAGTATGGGGCAGGGGAACACTGAAGCTTTCTTT.

This chain connects TRBV6-2 or TRBV6-3 to TRBJ2-5; 11 bases are shared with TRBD2. Trimming at V came to 5 bases and at J to 5 bases, leaving 4 bases not matched to a gene. CDR1 and CDR2 from the germline V gene are MNHEY and SVGEGT. The CDR3 covers 14 residues. The CDR3 spells CASSLSGGVETQYF. CDR3 nucleotides: TGTGCCAGCAGTCTTAGCGGGGGGGTGGAGACCCAGTACTTC.

Only one count was recorded for this clone. The chain employs TRBV6-6 and TRBJ1-1; TRBD1 aligns across 8 bases. With V trimmed by 6 bases and J by 0 bases, 3 bases remained unmatched. Germline V CDR1 and CDR2: MNHNY, SVGAGI (reference sequence). This CDR3 is 14 amino acids long. CDR3: CASSWDRLNTEAFF. The CDR3 nucleotides are TGTGCCAGCAGCTGGGACAGGCTGAACACTGAAGCTTTCTTT.

The chain uses TRBV27 and TRBJ1-5, with TRBD1 as a possible D gene (5 bases). Germline V gives CDR1 MNHEY, CDR2 SMNVEV (reference sequence). This CDR3 contains 15 residues. With 2 bases removed from V and 6 bases from J, the gap between germline ends came to 14 bases. The CDR3 reads CASSLTGGPTQPQHF. The CDR3 bases are TGTGCCAGCAGTTTAACGGGGGGACCAACTCAGCCCCAGCATTTT.